A single sample gave rise to the 16 T cell receptor beta chains below, sequenced in a study of CD8 T cells in Susac syndrome (dated by TCRdb to the late 2010s). The library was made by the immunoSEQ multiplex PCR assay. RNA was extracted using the RNeasy kit, and about 0.45 to 1 ug of the RNA was reverse transcribed with random hexamers. TCRdb handled the public reads itself, with Q25 trimming in fastp and clone calling in MiXCR, and kept productive beta chains. Each entry merges the rows of one CDR3 protein and shows their most common DNA and genes. In all, the sample holds fewer than 200,000 distinct CDR3 sequences, and roughly 92% of those were seen once. The top ten clonotypes cover 0.1% of the sample. The specimen was CD4+ T cells from PBMCs. Receptors were obtained from a human donor in good health.

This chain uses TRBV5-1 with TRBJ1-1; D is undetermined. CDR1 is SGHRS and CDR2 is YFSETQ in the germline V gene. V was cut by 7 bases and J by 0 bases, with 13 bases left in between. The CDR3 consists of 14 residues. In DNA form, the CDR3 reads TGCGCCAGCGCCGCCGAGGTATTGAACACTGAAGCTTTCTTT. Its protein is CASAAEVLNTEAFF.

J is TRBJ2-5 and V is TRBV6-5; 12 nucleotides agree with TRBD2. The germline V gene has CDR1 MNHEY and CDR2 SVGAGI. V gave up 4 bases and J gave up 1 base; unmatched junction bases: 4. The CDR3 is 16 amino acids. CDR3 region: CASSSSGGAIQETQYF. For the CDR3, the DNA is TGTGCCAGCAGTTCTAGCGGGGGGGCCATCCAAGAGACCCAGTACTTC.

This chain links TRBV28 with TRBJ1-2, with D tentatively TRBD1 (6 bases). The CDR3 runs 14 residues. CDR1 is MDHEN and CDR2 is SYDVKM in the germline V gene. The germline V and J ends were trimmed by 6 bases and 5 bases, with 16 bases remaining between them. CDR3 amino acids: CASSLTGAGYGYTF. The CDR3 region has the DNA TGTGCCAGCAGCCTGACAGGCGCCGGGTATGGCTACACCTTC.

The chain's CDR3 is CASSPERGLVYGYTF. CDR3 sequence (DNA): TGTGCCAGCAGCCCCGAAAGAGGCTTGGTCTATGGCTACACCTTC. The V and J genes are TRBV28 and TRBJ1-2; D uncertain. V gave up 6 bases and J gave up 4 bases, with 18 bases separating them. The CDR3 is 15 residues long. CDR1 is MDHEN and CDR2 is SYDVKM in the germline V gene.

This chain joins TRBV19 and TRBJ1-1; possibly TRBD1 for D (6 bases). CDR3 size: 14 residues. The V gene's germline CDR1 is LNHDA and CDR2 SQIVND (reference sequence). Trimming took 7 bases from V and 4 from J, leaving 16 bases between them. CDR3 sequence reads: CASTPTGLSTEAFF. CDR3 bases: TGTGCCAGTACTCCTACAGGGTTGAGCACTGAAGCTTTCTTT. Full variable domain (rest looked up from reference TRBV19 and TRBJ1-1): DGGITQSPKYLFRKEGQNVTLSCEQNLNHDAMYWYRQDPGQGLRLIYYSQIVNDFQKGDIAEGYSVSREKKESFPLTVTSAQKNPTAFYLCASTPTGLSTEAFFGQGTRLTVV.

The V call is TRBV9, the J call TRBJ1-1, with no clear D. The CDR3 has 14 residues. Trimming removed 2 bases at V and 1 base at J, with 9 bases between. The germline CDR1 and CDR2 sequences are SGDLS and YYNGEE. CDR3 bases: TGTGCCAGCAGCGTTTCCTCAGGGAACACTGAAGCTTTCTTT. Translating gives CASSVSSGNTEAFF.

The chain employs TRBV19 and TRBJ1-2, with D hard to call. In germline, CDR1 is LNHDA, CDR2 SQIVND (reference sequence). Trimming stripped 6 bases from V and 8 bases from J, with 16 bases between. This CDR3 is built from 13 residues. The chain's CDR3 is CASRTGPRGGYTF. CDR3 DNA sequence: TGTGCCAGTAGGACCGGGCCCAGAGGGGGCTACACCTTC.

This chain links TRBV20-1 with TRBJ2-5; no definite D call. Trimming took off 7 bases at V and 4 bases at J, with 10 bases between the two ends. Germline V gene sequence: CDR1 DFQATT, CDR2 SNEGSKA (reference sequence). CDR3 length equals 11 residues. For the CDR3, the DNA is TGCAGTGGGGTAATCGGAGAGACCCAGTACTTC. This codes for CSGVIGETQYF.

The chain carries TRBV5-6 and TRBJ2-3; 7 bases align to TRBD1. V shed 1 base and J 3 bases; nucleotides not matched to a gene: 5. Germline V gene data show CDR1 as SGHDT and CDR2 as YYEEEE. The CDR3 is 15 residues long. DNA for the CDR3: TGTGCCAGCAGCTTGAAACAGGGGTGGACAGATACGCAGTATTTT. It is translated as CASSLKQGWTDTQYF.

This rearrangement joins TRBV7-2 to TRBJ2-2; 7 nucleotides line up with TRBD1. The CDR3 consists of 15 residues. From germline, CDR1 is SGHTA and CDR2 FQGNSA. The V and J ends lost 0 bases and 6 bases, in that order; junction bases with no gene match: 4. CDR3 in amino acids: CASSLAQGMAGELFF. The CDR3 bases are TGTGCCAGCAGCTTAGCACAGGGGATGGCCGGGGAGCTGTTTTTT.

This chain links TRBV3-1 with TRBJ2-2, with TRBD2 matching 8 bases. Germline loops: CDR1 LGHDT, CDR2 YNNKEL (reference sequence). V was clipped by 2 bases and J by 0 bases; unmatched bases: 5. The CDR3 is made up of 17 amino acids. The CDR3 reads CASSQPRTSSNTGELFF. The CDR3 DNA reads as TGTGCCAGCAGCCAACCCCGGACTAGCTCGAACACCGGGGAGCTGTTTTTT.

CDR3: CASSPRGGGTGELFF. The DNA for the CDR3 is TGTGCCAGCAGTCCTCGGGGTGGCGGGACCGGGGAGCTGTTTTTT. This chain uses TRBV6-2 or TRBV6-3 with TRBJ2-2; D is perhaps TRBD2 (5 bases). Germline CDR1 and CDR2: MNHEY and SVGEGT. Between the trimmed V and J ends, which lost 5 bases and 5 bases, there was a span of 15 bases. This CDR3 region has 15 residues.

In DNA form, the CDR3 reads TGTGCCAGCAGCTGGGAGAGGAATTCACCCCTCCACTTT. It translates to CASSWERNSPLHF. The chain has TRBV13 and TRBJ1-6; no reliable D call. Germline V gives CDR1 PRHDT, CDR2 FYEKMQ (reference sequence). Deletions cut 4 bases from V and 7 bases from J, with 8 bases between. This CDR3 has 13 amino acids.

The chain carries TRBV6-2 or TRBV6-3 and TRBJ1-4; TRBD1 is a possible D gene (6 bases). Germline V lookup: CDR1 MNHEY, CDR2 SVGEGT. V lost 0 bases, J lost 7 bases, and 12 bases lay in between. The CDR3 has 15 amino acids. In nucleotides, the CDR3 is TGTGCCAGCAGTTACTCGAGGCAGGGGAGTGAAAAACTGTTTTTT. Translating it yields CASSYSRQGSEKLFF.

V and J are TRBV2 and TRBJ2-1; D gene unclear. V lost 3 bases, J lost 8 bases, and 8 bases lay in between. CDR1 and CDR2 (germline): SNHLY, FYNNEI. The CDR3 is 12 amino acids. CDR3 region: CASSDGWYEQFF. Here the CDR3 DNA reads TGTGCCAGCAGTGATGGTTGGTATGAGCAGTTCTTC.

V is TRBV11-3 and J is TRBJ1-1; perhaps TRBD1 as D (6 bases). The V gene's germline CDR1 is SGHNT and CDR2 YENEEA. Trimming removed 5 bases from V and 8 bases from J, with 15 bases in between. The CDR3 length is 13 residues. The CDR3 bases are TGTGCCAGCAGCGCGACCAGGGGCGGAGAAGCTTTCTTT. It specifies CASSATRGGEAFF.